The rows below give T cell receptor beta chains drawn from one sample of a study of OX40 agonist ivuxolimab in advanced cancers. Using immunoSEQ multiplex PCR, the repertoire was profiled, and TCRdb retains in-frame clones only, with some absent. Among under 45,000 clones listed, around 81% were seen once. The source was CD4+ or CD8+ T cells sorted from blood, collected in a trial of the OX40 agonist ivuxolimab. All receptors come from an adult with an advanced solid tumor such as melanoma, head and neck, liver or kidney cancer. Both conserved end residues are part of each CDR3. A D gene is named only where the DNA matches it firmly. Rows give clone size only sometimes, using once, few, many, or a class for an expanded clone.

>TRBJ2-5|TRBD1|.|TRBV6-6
TGTGCCAGCAGCACCCGGGACAGGGAAGGGACCCAGTACTTC
CASSTRDREGTQYF
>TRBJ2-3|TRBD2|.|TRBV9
TGTGCCAGTAGCGTACTAGCGGGGAGCTTGGATACGCAGTATTTT
CASSVLAGSLDTQYF
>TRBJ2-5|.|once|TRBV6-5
TGTGCCAGCAGGGACGGAGTGGCTAGCTACTTC
CASRDGVASYF
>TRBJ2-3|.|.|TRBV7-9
TGTGCCAGCAGCGTCCAGGGGTACACAGATACGCAGTATTTT
CASSVQGYTDTQYF
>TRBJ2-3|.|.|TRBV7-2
TGTGCCAGCAGCTCGGGACTGGGAGACCGAAATTTT
CASSSGLGDRNF
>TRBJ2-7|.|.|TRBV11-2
TGTGCCAGCAGCGCCGCCTACGAGCAGTACTTC
CASSAAYEQYF
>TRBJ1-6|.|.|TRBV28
TGTGCCAGCAGTGGGAGGGATAATTCACCCCTCCACTTT
CASSGRDNSPLHF
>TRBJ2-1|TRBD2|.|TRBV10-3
TGTGCCATCAGTGAGTCGTCCGGCGGGAGGGAGTTCTTC
CAISESSGGREFF
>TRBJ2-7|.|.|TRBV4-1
TGCGCCAGCAGCCAAGAGGAGGTCGGGTTCTCCTACGAGCAGTACTTC
CASSQEEVGFSYEQYF
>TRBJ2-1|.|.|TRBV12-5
TGTGCTAGTGGTTTGGTACGGAGCGGGCAGGGAATCATCAATGAGCAGTTCTTC
CASGLVRSGQGIINEQFF
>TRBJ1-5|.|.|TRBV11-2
TGTGCCAGCAGCTCCCAGGGTCAGCCCCAGCATTTT
CASSSQGQPQHF
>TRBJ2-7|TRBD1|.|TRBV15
TGTGCCACCAGCAGGACAGGGCCTGACGAGCAGTACTTC
CATSRTGPDEQYF
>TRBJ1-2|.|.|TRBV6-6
TGTGCCAGCAGTTACGGTCGGCACTATGGCTACACCTTC
CASSYGRHYGYTF
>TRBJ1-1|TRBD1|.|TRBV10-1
TGCGCCAGCAGCCGGACAGGGACGCGCCAAGCTTTCTTT
CASSRTGTRQAFF
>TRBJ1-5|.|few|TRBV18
TGTGCCAGCTCACCACCGGGGTCGGGGGAGCAGCCCCAGCATTTT
CASSPPGSGEQPQHF
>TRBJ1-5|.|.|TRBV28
TGTGCCAGCGGGGGCCTCAATCAGCCCCAGCATTTT
CASGGLNQPQHF
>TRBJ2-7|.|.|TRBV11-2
TGTGCCAGCAGCTTAGCGCGGGGACTCGAATACTTC
CASSLARGLEYF
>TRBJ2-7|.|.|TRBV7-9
TGTGCCAGCAGCCGAAATTACGAGCAGTACTTC
CASSRNYEQYF
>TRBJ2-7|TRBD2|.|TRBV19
TGTGCCAGTAGTATCGGAACGGGGGGGACCGAAGCCTACGAGCAGTACTTC
CASSIGTGGTEAYEQYF
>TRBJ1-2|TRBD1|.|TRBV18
TGTGCCAGCTCTCCCGGGACAGGGGGACGTGGCTACACCTTC
CASSPGTGGRGYTF
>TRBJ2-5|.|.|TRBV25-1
TGTGCCAGCCGTCTGACTCACCAAGAGACCCAGTACTTC
CASRLTHQETQYF
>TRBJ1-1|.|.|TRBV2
TGTGCCAGCAGAACGGAGACTTTACCGGCTTTCTTT
CASRTETLPAFF
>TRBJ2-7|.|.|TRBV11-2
TGTGCCAGCAGCTTAGGGGCCTCCCGGAGCGTTAGCTCCTACGAGCAGTACTTC
CASSLGASRSVSSYEQYF
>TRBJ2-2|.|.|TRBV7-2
TGTGCCAGCAGCACGCCCGAGGTGCGGGAGCTGTTTTTT
CASSTPEVRELFF
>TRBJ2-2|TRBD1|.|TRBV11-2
TGTGCCAGCAACAACAGGGGGGAGGACACCGGGGAGCTGTTTTTT
CASNNRGEDTGELFF
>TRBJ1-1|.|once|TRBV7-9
TGTGCCAGCAGCTTAGAGGTAGGGGCTGAAGCTTTCTTT
CASSLEVGAEAFF
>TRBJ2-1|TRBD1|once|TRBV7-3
TGTGCCAGCAGCCTGGGACAGGGGGAGGACAATGAGCAGTTCTTC
CASSLGQGEDNEQFF
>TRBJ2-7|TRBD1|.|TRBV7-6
TGTGCCAGCAGCCCGACAGGGAACGAGCAGTACTTC
CASSPTGNEQYF
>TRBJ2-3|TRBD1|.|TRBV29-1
TGCAGCGTGACAGGGTTTTTCGCAGATACGCAGTATTTT
CSVTGFFADTQYF
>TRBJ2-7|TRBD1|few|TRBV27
TGTGCCAGCTGCTACCCGGGACAGGTTCCCATTCTAAGCTCCTACGAGCAGTACTTC
CASCYPGQVPILSSYEQYF
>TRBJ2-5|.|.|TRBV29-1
TGTGGGTCCGTCAGCACCCAAGAGACCCAGTACTTC
CGSVSTQETQYF
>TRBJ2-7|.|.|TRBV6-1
TGTGCCATCCGTTACGAGCAGTACTTC
CAIRYEQYF
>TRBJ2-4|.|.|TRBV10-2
TGCGCCAGCACCGTGGAGGGCATTCAGTACTTC
CASTVEGIQYF
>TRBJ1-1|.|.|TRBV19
TGTGCCAGCTCAAGGAACACTGAAGCTTTCTTT
CASSRNTEAFF
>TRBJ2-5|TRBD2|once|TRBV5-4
TGTGCCAGCAGCAAGGGGACTAGCGGGAAAGAGACCCAGTACTTC
CASSKGTSGKETQYF
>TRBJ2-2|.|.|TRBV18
TGTGCCAGCTCACCACAGAGGGATTCGACCGGGGAGCTGTTTTTT
CASSPQRDSTGELFF
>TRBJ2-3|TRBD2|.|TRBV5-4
TGTGCCAGCACCATTTTAGCGGGAGAGAGCACAGATACGCAGTATTTT
CASTILAGESTDTQYF
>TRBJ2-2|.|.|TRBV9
TGTGCCAGCAAATCAGGGGGGCCGAGCACCGGGGAGCTGTTTTTT
CASKSGGPSTGELFF
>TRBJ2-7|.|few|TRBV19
TGTGCCACCAGGGGAAGCGGAAGCTCCTACGAGCAGTACTTC
CATRGSGSSYEQYF
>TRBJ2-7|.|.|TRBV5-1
TGCGCCAGCATCTACAGCGGGTATGACGAGCAGTACTTC
CASIYSGYDEQYF
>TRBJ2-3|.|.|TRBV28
TGTGCCAGCAGGCTGGGGACCACAGATACGCAGTATTTT
CASRLGTTDTQYF
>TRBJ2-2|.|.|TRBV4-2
TGTGCCAGCAGCCAAGACTGGCAGGGCGGGGAGCTGTTTTTT
CASSQDWQGGELFF
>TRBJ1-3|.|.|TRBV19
TGTGCCAGTAGTATCCCCACCCCGAGGACGGGAAACACCATATATTTT
CASSIPTPRTGNTIYF
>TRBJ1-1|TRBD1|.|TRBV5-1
TGCGCCAGCAGCTTGGGGCAGGGGGTGACTGAAGCTTTCTTT
CASSLGQGVTEAFF
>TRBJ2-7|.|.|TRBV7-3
TGTGCCAGCAGTCAAACTAGCTACGAGCAGTACTTC
CASSQTSYEQYF
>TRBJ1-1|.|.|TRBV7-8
TGTGCCAGCAGCTTAAGGGGGGACACTGAAGCTTTCTTT
CASSLRGDTEAFF
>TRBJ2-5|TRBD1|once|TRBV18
TGTGCCAGCTCAACGACAGGGAGAGAGACCCAGTACTTC
CASSTTGRETQYF
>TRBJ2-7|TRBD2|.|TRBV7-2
TGTGCCAGCAGCTTTCAGACTAGCTACTACGAGCAGTACTTC
CASSFQTSYYEQYF